This paragraph reports one T cell receptor (beta chain). V was clipped by 7 bases and J by 5 bases; unmatched bases: 12. This CDR3 comprises 15 residues. The germline gives CDR1 SGDLS, CDR2 YYNGEE. Authors' processing steps: For nucleated cells, counts were estimated from reference gene primer amplification. Profiling relied on immunoSEQ multiplex PCR, and the TCRdb table lists in-frame clones only, not all of them. V, J and clone size were drawn from that table, and D and trimming were deduced from the DNA. The sample gives about 170,000 clones, about nine tenths of which show up once; roughly 5.3% is in the top ten. Patients from Seattle were sampled longitudinally, starting during active infection. The data stem from a study of blood T cell repertoires in COVID-19. At the level of the study: Whether acute or convalescent, the COVID-19 samples came from the United States, Italy and Spain.

The chain carries TRBV9 and TRBJ2-7, with TRBD2 identical over 10 bases. The TCR comes from a man aged 18 to 30 with COVID-19, enrolled during active disease. Sample: peripheral blood. The CDR3 is CASGTHGLAEDEQYF. Here the CDR3 DNA reads TGTGCCAGCGGAACCCACGGACTAGCGGAGGACGAGCAGTACTTC.